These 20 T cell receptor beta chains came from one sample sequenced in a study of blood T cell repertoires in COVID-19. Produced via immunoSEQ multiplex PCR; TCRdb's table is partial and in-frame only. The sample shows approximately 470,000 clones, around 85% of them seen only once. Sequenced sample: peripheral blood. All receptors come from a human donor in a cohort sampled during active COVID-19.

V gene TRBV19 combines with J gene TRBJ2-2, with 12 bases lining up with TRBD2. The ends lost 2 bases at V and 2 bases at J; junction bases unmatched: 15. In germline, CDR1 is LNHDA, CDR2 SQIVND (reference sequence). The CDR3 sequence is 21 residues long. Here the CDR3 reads CASSINLPGLAGSPNTGELFF. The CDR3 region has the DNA TGTGCCAGTAGTATAAATCTTCCCGGACTAGCGGGATCCCCTAACACCGGGGAGCTGTTTTTT.

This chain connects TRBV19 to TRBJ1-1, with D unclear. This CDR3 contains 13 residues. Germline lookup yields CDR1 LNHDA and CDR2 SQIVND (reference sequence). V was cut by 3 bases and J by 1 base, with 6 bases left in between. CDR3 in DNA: TGTGCCAGTAGTATTAGATGGAACACTGAAGCTTTCTTT. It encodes CASSIRWNTEAFF. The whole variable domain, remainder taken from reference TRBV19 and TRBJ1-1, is DGGITQSPKYLFRKEGQNVTLSCEQNLNHDAMYWYRQDPGQGLRLIYYSQIVNDFQKGDIAEGYSVSREKKESFPLTVTSAQKNPTAFYLCASSIRWNTEAFFGQGTRLTVV.

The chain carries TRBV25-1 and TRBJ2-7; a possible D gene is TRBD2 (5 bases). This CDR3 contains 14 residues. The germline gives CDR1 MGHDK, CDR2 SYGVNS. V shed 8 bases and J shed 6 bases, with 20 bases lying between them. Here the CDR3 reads CASSPSAAGSEQYF. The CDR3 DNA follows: TGTGCCAGCTCCCCCTCAGCGGCAGGAAGCGAGCAGTACTTC.

The CDR3 nucleotides read TGTGCCAGCAGCTTATTCGGGACTGGGGCCAACGTCCTGACTTTC. Protein product: CASSLFGTGANVLTF. J is TRBJ2-6 and V is TRBV7-2, with TRBD2 as a possible D gene (5 bases). The germline V gene encodes CDR1 SGHTA and CDR2 FQGNSA. V lost 2 bases and J 2 bases, leaving 7 bases between the germline ends. The CDR3 loop spans 15 amino acids.

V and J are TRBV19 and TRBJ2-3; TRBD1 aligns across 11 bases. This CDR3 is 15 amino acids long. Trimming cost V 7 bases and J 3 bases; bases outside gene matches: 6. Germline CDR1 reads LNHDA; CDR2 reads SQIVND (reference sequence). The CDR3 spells CASKGGQGGTDTQYF. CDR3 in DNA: TGTGCCAGTAAGGGGGGACAGGGGGGAACAGATACGCAGTATTTT.

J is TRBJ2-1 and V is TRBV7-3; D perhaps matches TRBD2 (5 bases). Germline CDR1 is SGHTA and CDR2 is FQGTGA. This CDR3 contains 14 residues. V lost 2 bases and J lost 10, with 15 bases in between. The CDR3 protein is CASSLGGRGREQFF. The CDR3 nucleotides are TGTGCCAGCAGCTTAGGTGGCCGGGGTCGGGAGCAGTTCTTC. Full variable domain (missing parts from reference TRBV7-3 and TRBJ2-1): GAGVSQTPSNKVTEKGKYVELRCDPISGHTALYWYRQSLGQGPEFLIYFQGTGAADDSGLPNDRFFAVRPEGSVSTLKIQRTERGDSAVYLCASSLGGRGREQFFGPGTRLTVL.

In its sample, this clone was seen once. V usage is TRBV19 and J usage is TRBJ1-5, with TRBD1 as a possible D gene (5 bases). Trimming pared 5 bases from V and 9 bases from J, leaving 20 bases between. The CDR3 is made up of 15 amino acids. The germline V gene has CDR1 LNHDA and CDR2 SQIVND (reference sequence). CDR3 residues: CASSGRQGDLRPQHF. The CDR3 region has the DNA TGTGCCAGTAGTGGGCGGCAGGGCGATTTAAGGCCCCAGCATTTT.

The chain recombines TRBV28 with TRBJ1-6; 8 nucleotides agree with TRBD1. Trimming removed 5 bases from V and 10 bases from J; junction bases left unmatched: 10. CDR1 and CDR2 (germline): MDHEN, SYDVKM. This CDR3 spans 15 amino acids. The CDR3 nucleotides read TGTGCCAGCAGTCCGCCCGGGACAGGCTCCTCACCCCTCCACTTT. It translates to CASSPPGTGSSPLHF.

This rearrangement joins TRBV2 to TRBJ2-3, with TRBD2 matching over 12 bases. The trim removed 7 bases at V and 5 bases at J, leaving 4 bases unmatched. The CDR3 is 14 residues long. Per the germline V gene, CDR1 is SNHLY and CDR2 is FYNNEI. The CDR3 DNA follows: TGTGCCAGCACTCCGGGACTAGCGGGAGATACGCAGTATTTT. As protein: CASTPGLAGDTQYF.

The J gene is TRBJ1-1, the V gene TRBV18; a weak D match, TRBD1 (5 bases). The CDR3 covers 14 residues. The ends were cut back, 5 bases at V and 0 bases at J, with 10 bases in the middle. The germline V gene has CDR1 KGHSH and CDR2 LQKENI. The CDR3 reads CASSRNRLNTEAFF. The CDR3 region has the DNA TGTGCCAGCTCAAGAAACAGGCTGAACACTGAAGCTTTCTTT.

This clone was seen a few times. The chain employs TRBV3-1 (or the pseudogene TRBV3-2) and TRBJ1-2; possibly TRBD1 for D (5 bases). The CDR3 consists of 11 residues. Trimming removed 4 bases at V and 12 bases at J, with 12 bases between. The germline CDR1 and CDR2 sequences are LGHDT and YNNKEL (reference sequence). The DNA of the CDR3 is TGTGCCAGCAGCCGGGGGGATAAGAACACCTTC. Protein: CASSRGDKNTF.

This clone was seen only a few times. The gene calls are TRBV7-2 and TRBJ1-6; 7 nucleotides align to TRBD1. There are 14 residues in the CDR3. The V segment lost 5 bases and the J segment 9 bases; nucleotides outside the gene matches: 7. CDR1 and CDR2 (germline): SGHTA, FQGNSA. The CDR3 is CASSHDREVSPLHF. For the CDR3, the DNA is TGTGCCAGCAGCCATGACAGGGAGGTTTCACCCCTCCACTTT.

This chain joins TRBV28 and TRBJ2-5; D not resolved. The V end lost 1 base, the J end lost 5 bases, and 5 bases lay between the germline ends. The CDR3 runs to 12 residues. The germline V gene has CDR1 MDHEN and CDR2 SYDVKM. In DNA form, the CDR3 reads TGTGCCAGCAGTTTATATTCGGAGACCCAGTACTTC. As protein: CASSLYSETQYF.

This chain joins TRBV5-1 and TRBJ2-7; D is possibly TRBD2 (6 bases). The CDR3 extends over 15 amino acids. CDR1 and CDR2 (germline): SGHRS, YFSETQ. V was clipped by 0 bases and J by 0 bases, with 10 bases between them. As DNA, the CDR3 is TGCGCCAGCAGCTTGGGACTAGGGCACTCCTACGAGCAGTACTTC. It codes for CASSLGLGHSYEQYF.

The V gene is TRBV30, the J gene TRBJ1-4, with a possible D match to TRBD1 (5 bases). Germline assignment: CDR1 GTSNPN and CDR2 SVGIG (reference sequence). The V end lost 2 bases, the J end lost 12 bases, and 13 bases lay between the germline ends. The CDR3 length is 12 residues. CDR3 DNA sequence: TGTGCCTGGAGTAGGGGCGGTCCGGAACTGTTTTTT. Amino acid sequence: CAWSRGGPELFF.

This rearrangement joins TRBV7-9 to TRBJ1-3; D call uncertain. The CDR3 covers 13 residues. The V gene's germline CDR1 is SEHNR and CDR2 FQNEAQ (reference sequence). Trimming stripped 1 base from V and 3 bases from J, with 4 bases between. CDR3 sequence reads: CASSLGSGNTIYF. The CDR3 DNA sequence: TGTGCCAGCAGCTTAGGCAGTGGAAACACCATATATTTT.

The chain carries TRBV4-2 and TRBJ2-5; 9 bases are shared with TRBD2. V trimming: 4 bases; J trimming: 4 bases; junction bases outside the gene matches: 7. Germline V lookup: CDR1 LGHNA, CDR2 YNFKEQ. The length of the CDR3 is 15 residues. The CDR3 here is CASSPLGGRGETQYF. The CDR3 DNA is TGTGCCAGCAGCCCCTTAGGCGGGAGGGGAGAGACCCAGTACTTC.

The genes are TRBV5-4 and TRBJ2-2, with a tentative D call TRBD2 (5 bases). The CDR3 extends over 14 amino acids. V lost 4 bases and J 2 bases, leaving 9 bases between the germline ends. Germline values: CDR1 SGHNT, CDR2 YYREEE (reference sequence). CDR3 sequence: CASSEGPNTGELFF. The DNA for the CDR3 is TGTGCCAGCAGCGAGGGTCCAAACACCGGGGAGCTGTTTTTT.

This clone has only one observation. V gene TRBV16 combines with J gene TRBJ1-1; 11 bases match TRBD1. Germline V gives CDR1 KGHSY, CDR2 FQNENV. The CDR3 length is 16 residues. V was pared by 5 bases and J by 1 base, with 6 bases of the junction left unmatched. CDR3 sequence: CASSARGQGANTEAFF. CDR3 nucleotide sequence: TGTGCCAGCAGCGCACGAGGACAGGGGGCGAACACTGAAGCTTTCTTT.

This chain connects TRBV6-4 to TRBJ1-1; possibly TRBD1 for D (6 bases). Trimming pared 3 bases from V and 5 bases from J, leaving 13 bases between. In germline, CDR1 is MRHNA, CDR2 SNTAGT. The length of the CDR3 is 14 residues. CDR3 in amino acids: CASSEQGSGTEAFF. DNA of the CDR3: TGTGCCAGCAGTGAACAGGGAAGTGGAACTGAAGCTTTCTTT.